This TCR beta chain was recovered during a study of blood T cells in healthy people across ages. The V segment lost 6 bases and the J segment 5 bases; nucleotides outside the gene matches: 7. Germline loops: CDR1 DFQATT, CDR2 SNEGSKA (reference sequence). The CDR3 covers 14 residues. With a J-beta primer mix and a sample-barcoded 5' primer, a second PCR ran about 6 to 11 cycles. A template-switch adaptor containing 12 random nucleotides labeled each cDNA molecule. TCRdb called the 5' RACE reads again in MiXCR, with one record for every CDR3 protein. The repertoire includes around 690,000 distinct CDR3 sequences, roughly 53% of them detected once, and 35% to 40% sits in the top ten. Donors each provided around 9 milliliters of peripheral blood. Extractions gave at least 5 micrograms of total RNA per sample.

Sequenced: blood. The clonotype comes from a man between 60 and 75 years old in good health. V and J are TRBV20-1 and TRBJ2-5, with TRBD2 matching over 12 bases. DNA for the CDR3: TGCAGTGCGACCAGGACTAGCGGGGCGGAGACCCAGTACTTC. Translation gives CSATRTSGAETQYF.